The source of this TCR beta chain is a study of blood T cell repertoires in COVID-19. Cohorts were determined from participant-reported clinical history. TCRdb's copy holds only in-frame clones and misses some; the assay was immunoSEQ multiplex PCR. This table has some 380,000 clones, approximately 91% appearing once. Trimming left V 9 bases short and J 9 bases short, with 18 bases between. CDR1 is MNHEY and CDR2 is SVGAGI in the germline V gene. There are 13 residues in the CDR3. V usage is TRBV6-5 and J usage is TRBJ1-5; a weak D match, TRBD1 (6 bases). The sequenced sample consisted of PBMCs or T cells enriched from blood (not recorded which). The receptor comes from a woman between 40 and 50 years old with acute COVID-19. Written as DNA, the CDR3 is TGTGCCAGTATTCCAGGGGTGGGGCGGCCCCAGCATTTT. It is translated as CASIPGVGRPQHF.